What follows are 21 T cell receptor beta chains derived from one specimen sequenced in a study of T cells after yellow fever vaccination. From the 5' RACE reads, TCRdb called clonotypes with MiXCR, one entry per CDR3 protein. This sample carries 230,000 or so distinct CDR3 sequences, around 3.5% of them seen once, and the ten largest clones take 15% to 20%. Sample: PBMCs, taken 15 days after the yellow fever booster vaccination. The receptors stem from a man aged 18-30 years who received the YFV17D yellow fever vaccine.

The sample holds many counts of this clonotype. The chain carries TRBV7-2 and TRBJ2-7; tentatively, D is TRBD2 (6 bases). CDR1 is SGHTA, CDR2 FQGNSA, per germline. This CDR3 comprises 15 residues. The V gene lost 5 bases and the J gene lost 5 bases, with 19 bases spanning the gap. CDR3 sequence (DNA): TGTGCCAGCAGCCCTTTACCCGGCGGGACCGACGAGCAGTACTTC. Its protein product is CASSPLPGGTDEQYF.

This clonotype was detected ten times or more. The chain couples TRBV7-3 to TRBJ2-1; D remains unclear. Deletions cut 3 bases from V and 1 base from J, with 13 bases between. Germline V gene data show CDR1 as SGHTA and CDR2 as FQGTGA. The CDR3 totals 16 residues. The CDR3 protein is CASSLNDFGSYNEQFF. CDR3 nucleotide sequence: TGTGCCAGCAGCTTGAACGACTTCGGGTCCTACAATGAGCAGTTCTTC.

This clonotype appeared many times. The chain combines TRBV10-3 with TRBJ2-7; D possibly matches TRBD1 or TRBD2 (5 bases each). The CDR3 runs to 16 residues. In germline, CDR1 is ENHRY, CDR2 SYGVKD. V was cut by 8 bases and J by 3 bases, with 23 bases left in between. CDR3 loop: CAIGKTTGTVFYEQYF. The CDR3 DNA is TGTGCCATCGGGAAGACAACCGGGACGGTATTCTACGAGCAGTACTTC.

The table lists this clonotype with many counts. The gene calls are TRBV5-1 and TRBJ2-4, with TRBD1 matching over 9 bases. Unmatched junction bases numbered 7, after V lost 3 bases and J lost 6 bases. From germline, CDR1 is SGHRS and CDR2 YFSETQ. The CDR3 runs 15 residues. The CDR3 loop reads CASSSYRGRGNIQYF. The CDR3 DNA sequence: TGCGCCAGCAGCTCGTACAGGGGGCGAGGAAACATTCAGTACTTC.

This clonotype was observed at least ten times. This chain connects TRBV6-2 or TRBV6-3 to TRBJ1-5; D gene ambiguous. The V end lost 8 bases, the J end lost 0 bases, and 23 bases lay between the germline ends. The CDR3 length is 18 residues. CDR1 is MNHEY, CDR2 SVGEGT, per germline. This chain's CDR3 is CASPKMPLDLYSNQPQHF. CDR3 in DNA: TGTGCCAGCCCCAAGATGCCCCTGGACCTTTATAGCAATCAGCCCCAGCATTTT.

This clonotype was recorded many times. J is TRBJ2-1 and V is TRBV12-3 or TRBV12-4; tentative D call: TRBD2 (6 bases). Trimming shortened V by 2 bases and J by 8 bases, and 10 bases separated the two germline ends. This CDR3 region has 13 residues. The CDR3: CASSLSGLDEQFF. CDR3 bases: TGTGCCAGCAGTTTATCGGGACTCGATGAGCAGTTCTTC.

This clonotype was picked up many times. The rearrangement links TRBV20-1 to TRBJ2-5; 8 nucleotides agree with TRBD2. The CDR3 is 12 amino acids. Germline loops: CDR1 DFQATT, CDR2 SNEGSKA (reference sequence). The ends lost 6 bases at V and 5 bases at J; junction bases unmatched: 5. DNA for the CDR3: TGCAGTGCCTCGACTAGCGACGAGACCCAGTACTTC. It specifies CSASTSDETQYF.

This clonotype came up many times. This rearrangement joins TRBV5-1 to TRBJ2-7; D possibly corresponds to TRBD1 (6 bases). Germline V lookup: CDR1 SGHRS, CDR2 YFSETQ. This CDR3 has 13 amino acids. V was pared by 5 bases and J by 2 bases, with 11 bases between. CDR3 in amino acids: CASRTDSAYEQYF. The CDR3 nucleotides are TGCGCCAGCAGGACGGACAGTGCCTACGAGCAGTACTTC.

As regards this clonotype: This may stem from a read error, because a much larger clone lies one nucleotide away. It is likely a read error, because the conserved phenylalanine at the end of the CDR3 is missing. The rearrangement links TRBV6-5 to TRBJ2-7, with D possibly being TRBD1 (6 bases). CDR1 and CDR2 from the germline V gene are MNHEY and SVGAGI. The length of the CDR3 is 13 residues. V dropped 2 bases and J dropped 6 bases, with 11 bases sitting between them. The CDR3 loop reads CASSYHRDSEQYY. The CDR3 DNA follows: TGTGCCAGCAGTTACCACAGGGATAGCGAGCAGTACTAC.

This clonotype has at least ten counts. The rearrangement joins TRBV7-9 to TRBJ1-6; D might be TRBD1 (5 bases). This CDR3 spans 15 amino acids. CDR1 is SEHNR and CDR2 is FQNEAQ in the germline V gene (reference sequence). V was shortened by 4 bases and J by 9 bases, with 16 bases between the two germline ends. DNA of the CDR3: TGTGCCAGCAGCTCTGGGGGGGGAAGGATTTCACCCCTCCACTTT. This translates into CASSSGGGRISPLHF.

In this sample, this clonotype turned up many times. The chain is built from TRBV6-2 or TRBV6-3 and TRBJ2-2; 9 bases match TRBD2. The CDR3 sequence is 17 residues long. CDR1 and CDR2 from the germline V gene are MNHEY and SVGEGT. V shed 5 bases and J 1 base; nucleotides not matched to a gene: 8. The CDR3 region has the DNA TGTGCCAGCAGTATCGAGCGGGGGGCCTTGAACACCGGGGAGCTGTTTTTT. It is translated as CASSIERGALNTGELFF.

This clonotype was seen many times. The chain carries TRBV29-1 and TRBJ1-2; no clear D. The germline V gene has CDR1 SQVTM and CDR2 ANQGSEA. Trimming stripped 2 bases from V and 4 bases from J, with 14 bases between. The CDR3 contains 14 residues. The chain's CDR3 is CSVESQSTGYGYTF. The CDR3 DNA sequence: TGCAGCGTTGAATCTCAGAGTACTGGCTATGGCTACACCTTC.

This clonotype was seen ten or more times. V is TRBV20-1 and J is TRBJ1-2, with 9 bases fitting TRBD1. This CDR3 comprises 11 residues. Germline lookup yields CDR1 DFQATT and CDR2 SNEGSKA (reference sequence). V was pared by 7 bases and J by 8 bases, with 5 bases of the junction left unmatched. CDR3 nucleotide sequence: TGCAGTGGGGACAGGGTGTCCGGCTACACCTTC. Its translation: CSGDRVSGYTF.

This clonotype was seen more than once but under ten times. The V gene is TRBV7-2, the J gene TRBJ2-7; D not resolved. Trimming took 4 bases from V and 2 from J, leaving 15 bases between them. CDR1 and CDR2 (germline): SGHTA, FQGNSA. The CDR3 runs 15 residues. CDR3 bases: TGTGCCAGCAGCTCCCCTAGGACCTATACCTACGAGCAGTACTTC. It encodes CASSSPRTYTYEQYF.

The rearrangement links TRBV15 to TRBJ1-2; no firm D call. The CDR3 extends over 13 amino acids. Germline V gene data show CDR1 as LNHNV and CDR2 as YYDKDF (reference sequence). V dropped 3 bases and J dropped 8 bases, with 13 bases sitting between them. Here the CDR3 DNA reads TGTGCCACCAGCAGTTATCGTTTAGGCGGCTACACCTTC. Translated, it gives CATSSYRLGGYTF.

The table lists this clonotype with many counts. J is TRBJ2-7 and V is TRBV5-6; no reliable D call. V dropped 4 bases and J dropped 0 bases, with 8 bases sitting between them. The CDR3 runs 13 residues. Germline-derived CDR1 and CDR2 are SGHDT and YYEEEE. Here the CDR3 reads CASSGVDSYEQYV. CDR3 nucleotides: TGTGCCAGCAGCGGGGTAGACTCCTACGAGCAGTACGTC.

The table lists this clonotype with many counts. The genes are TRBV30 and TRBJ1-3; D uncertain. The V and J ends lost 4 bases and 4 bases respectively, with 5 bases between them. The CDR3 spans 11 residues. From germline, CDR1 is GTSNPN and CDR2 SVGIG (reference sequence). The CDR3: CAWMPGNTIYF. CDR3 bases: TGTGCCTGGATGCCCGGAAACACCATATATTTT.

This clonotype was seen ten or more times. V and J are TRBV5-1 and TRBJ1-4; D may be TRBD1 (5 bases). The CDR3 runs to 15 residues. V shed 0 bases and J shed 7 bases, with 13 bases lying between them. CDR1 is SGHRS and CDR2 is YFSETQ in the germline V gene. CDR3 protein: CASSLDPGTSEKLFF. For the CDR3, the DNA is TGCGCCAGCAGCTTGGATCCGGGGACCAGTGAAAAACTGTTTTTT.

This clonotype was counted many times. The chain recombines TRBV7-2 with TRBJ1-1, with D possibly being TRBD1 (6 bases). Germline CDR1 is SGHTA and CDR2 is FQGNSA. The germline V and J ends were trimmed by 5 bases and 6 bases, with 22 bases remaining between them. The CDR3 loop spans 16 amino acids. This CDR3 reads CASSRGTPLVGAEAFF. The CDR3 region has the DNA TGTGCCAGCAGCCGGGGGACACCCTTAGTGGGGGCTGAAGCTTTCTTT.

This clonotype was counted ten times or more. This chain uses TRBV6-5 with TRBJ2-7; TRBD2 matches 7 bases. J gave up 0 bases and V 6 bases, and 8 bases lay outside the gene matches. CDR1 and CDR2 (germline): MNHEY, SVGAGI. The CDR3 contains 15 residues. CDR3 nucleotide sequence: TGTGCCAGCAGGTCCCCCGGGGGGAGCTCCTACGAGCAGTACTTC. This sequence encodes CASRSPGGSSYEQYF.

This clonotype occurred many times. V is TRBV12-3 or TRBV12-4 and J is TRBJ1-1; weak D call: TRBD1 (5 bases). The ends were cut back, 7 bases at V and 0 bases at J, with 12 bases in the middle. This CDR3 has 14 residues. CDR3 nucleotides: TGTGCCAGCAAATTGGGGCGAGTGAACACTGAAGCTTTCTTT. Encoded protein: CASKLGRVNTEAFF.